Each of the 20 T cell receptor beta chains below was sequenced from the same sample in a study of blood T cells in healthy people across ages. A second PCR, run for roughly 7 to 11 cycles, used a sample-barcoded 5' primer plus a J-beta primer mix. TCRdb re-called the 5' RACE reads with MiXCR, one entry per CDR3 protein. The data contain 1.5 million to 1.9 million distinct CDR3 sequences, under 55% of them singletons. The sample comprised blood. These receptor sequences come from a woman between 18 and 29 years old in good health.

In regard to this clonotype: The germline gene is not matched at one end of the junction; a read error may be the cause. This chain links TRBV27 with TRBJ2-1; TRBD1 agrees at 8 bases. The CDR3 has 11 residues. Germline CDR1 is MNHEY and CDR2 is SMNVEV (reference sequence). As DNA, the CDR3 is TGTGCCAACAGTCAGGGGGCAGAGCAGTTCTTC. Protein: CANSQGAEQFF.

This clonotype was counted a single time. V gene TRBV11-2 combines with J gene TRBJ2-1, with 10 positions matching TRBD2. From germline, CDR1 is SGHAT and CDR2 FQNNGV. Unmatched junction bases numbered 7, after V lost 5 bases and J lost 0 bases. This CDR3 has 17 amino acids. The CDR3 DNA reads TGTGCCAGCAGCCGGACTAGCGGCCGTTCCTCCTACAATGAGCAGTTCTTC. The encoded protein is CASSRTSGRSSYNEQFF. Looking up the rest from reference TRBV11-2 and TRBJ2-1 gives the full variable domain: EAGVAQSPRYKIIEKRQSVAFWCNPISGHATLYWYQQILGQGPKLLIQFQNNGVVDDSQLPKDRFSAERLKGVDSTLKIQPAKLEDSAVYLCASSRTSGRSSYNEQFFGPGTRLTVL.

The chain uses TRBV6-1 and TRBJ2-1, with 8 bases identical to TRBD2. Germline V gene sequence: CDR1 MNHNS, CDR2 SASEGT. The CDR3 extends over 15 amino acids. The V segment lost 2 bases and the J segment 6 bases; nucleotides outside the gene matches: 6. This CDR3 is CASSESPGGLNEQFF. The DNA for the CDR3 is TGTGCCAGCAGTGAATCGCCGGGGGGGCTCAATGAGCAGTTCTTC.

The rearrangement joins TRBV3-1 to TRBJ1-2, with TRBD1 as a possible D gene (5 bases). Trimming pared 5 bases from V and 4 bases from J, leaving 17 bases between. In germline, CDR1 is LGHDT, CDR2 YNNKEL (reference sequence). The CDR3 extends over 15 amino acids. CDR3: CASSWAGARPYGYTF. The CDR3 DNA reads TGTGCCAGCAGCTGGGCCGGGGCAAGACCCTATGGCTACACCTTC.

The chain uses TRBV7-2 and TRBJ2-3; 7 bases line up with TRBD1. From germline, CDR1 is SGHTA and CDR2 FQGNSA. The V and J ends lost 6 bases and 6 bases, in that order; junction bases with no gene match: 12. The CDR3 contains 15 residues. The CDR3 DNA reads as TGTGCCAGCAGTCTTGACAGGGTGGGTTCGGATACGCAGTATTTT. This translates into CASSLDRVGSDTQYF.

This clonotype was recorded a few times. The chain is built from TRBV20-1 and TRBJ2-7; no firm D call. The CDR3 extends over 10 amino acids. Germline CDR1 DFQATT, CDR2 SNEGSKA (reference sequence). Trimming cost V 4 bases and J 7 bases, with 8 bases left between them. As DNA, the CDR3 is TGCAGTGCTAAAGAGACGGAGCAGTACTTC. Translated, it gives CSAKETEQYF.

V gene TRBV5-1 combines with J gene TRBJ2-6; D possibly corresponds to TRBD2 (5 bases). Germline V gene lookup returns CDR1 SGHRS and CDR2 YFSETQ. The CDR3 runs 15 residues. V was trimmed by 5 bases and J by 2 bases, leaving 11 bases between them. As DNA, the CDR3 is TGCGCCAGCAGGGGCTTGGAGGCTGGGGCCAACGTCCTGACTTTC. Its translation is CASRGLEAGANVLTF.

This clonotype was counted between two and nine times. The CDR3: CASSPATGEQFF. CDR3 DNA: TGTGCCAGCTCACCTGCGACGGGTGAGCAGTTCTTC. This chain uses TRBV18 with TRBJ2-1; D is unclear. Germline assignment: CDR1 KGHSH and CDR2 LQKENI. The CDR3 covers 12 residues. The germline V and J ends were trimmed by 3 bases and 9 bases, with 9 bases remaining between them.

Of note for this clonotype: A much more abundant neighbour one base away suggests this may be a read error. V usage is TRBV11-2 and J usage is TRBJ2-1; perhaps TRBD2 as D (6 bases). The CDR3 spans 14 residues. The V gene's germline CDR1 is SGHAT and CDR2 FQNNGV. The CDR3 sequence is CTSSLIVGGNEQFF. In DNA, the CDR3 is TGTACCAGCAGCTTAATTGTGGGGGGCAATGAGCAGTTCTTC. The full variable domain, rest sourced from reference TRBV11-2 and TRBJ2-1, is EAGVAQSPRYKIIEKRQSVAFWCNPISGHATLYWYQQILGQGPKLLIQFQNNGVVDDSQLPKDRFSAERLKGVDSTLKIQPAKLEDSAVYLCTSSLIVGGNEQFFGPGTRLTVL.

The rearrangement links TRBV14 to TRBJ2-3; D gene unclear. The CDR3 is 15 residues long. Germline V CDR1 and CDR2: SGHDN, FVKESK. V lost 1 base and J 6 bases, leaving 14 bases between the germline ends. This chain's CDR3 is CASSQATPGLDTQYF. The CDR3 DNA sequence: TGTGCCAGCAGCCAAGCTACGCCTGGTCTGGATACGCAGTATTTT.

V usage is TRBV7-9 and J usage is TRBJ2-3; D is uncertain. The CDR3 runs to 12 residues. The germline V gene has CDR1 SEHNR and CDR2 FQNEAQ (reference sequence). Trimming left V 0 bases short and J 11 bases short, with 9 bases between. The CDR3, as DNA: TGTGCCAGCAGCTTAGCGCGAAGTGGGCAGTATTTT. It specifies CASSLARSGQYF.

This clonotype has more than one count but fewer than ten. V gene TRBV27 combines with J gene TRBJ2-7, with 7 bases that match TRBD1. Germline-derived CDR1 and CDR2 are MNHEY and SMNVEV (reference sequence). Losses at the gene ends were 6 bases for V and 3 bases for J; bases not matched to a gene: 11. The CDR3 sequence is 15 residues long. CDR3 amino acids: CASSFTGVGIYEQYF. CDR3 nucleotides: TGTGCCAGCAGCTTCACAGGGGTAGGGATCTACGAGCAGTACTTC.

This CDR3 is CASSLFQPVGNQPQHF. In DNA, the CDR3 is TGTGCCAGCAGTTTATTCCAACCGGTGGGCAATCAGCCCCAGCATTTT. The chain carries TRBV12-3 or TRBV12-4 and TRBJ1-5, with unresolved D. V lost 2 bases and J 2 bases, leaving 13 bases between the germline ends. This CDR3 has 16 amino acids.

The CDR3 DNA reads TGTGCCAGCAGCAACGCGGGGGCCCAGTACTTC. Its protein product is CASSNAGAQYF. The chain is built from TRBV3-1 and TRBJ2-5; 7 bases fit TRBD2. CDR1 and CDR2 from the germline V gene are LGHDT and YNNKEL (reference sequence). The V and J ends lost 5 bases and 9 bases, in that order; junction bases with no gene match: 3. CDR3 length: 11 amino acids.

The gene calls are TRBV20-1 and TRBJ2-4, with D perhaps matching TRBD2 (6 bases). The J call may be mistaken, given a closer DNA end match to TRBJ2-5. CDR1 is DFQATT, CDR2 SNEGSKA, per germline (reference sequence). The CDR3 length is 13 residues. The CDR3 DNA follows: TGCAGTGCTAGGTACACTAGCACAGAGACCCAGTACTTC. This translates into CSARYTSTETQYF.

This clonotype was counted a few times. This chain connects TRBV12-3 or TRBV12-4 to TRBJ2-4, with 13 bases aligning to TRBD2. The CDR3 has 16 amino acids. The junction had 5 bases not matched to a gene; V was cut back by 5 bases and J by 4 bases. The CDR3 region has the DNA TGTGCCAGCAGTCTCACTAGCGGGGGGGTGAAAAACATTCAGTACTTC. Protein product: CASSLTSGGVKNIQYF.

The gene calls are TRBV10-3 and TRBJ2-1; D possibly corresponds to TRBD2 (5 bases). CDR3 length equals 16 residues. The germline V and J ends were trimmed by 0 bases and 1 base, with 10 bases remaining between them. Germline CDR1 ENHRY, CDR2 SYGVKD. Here the CDR3 DNA reads TGTGCCATCAGTGAGTCCCGGGATGTGTCCTACAATGAGCAGTTCTTC. Its translation: CAISESRDVSYNEQFF.

This clonotype has only a few counts. The J gene is TRBJ1-6, the V gene TRBV20-1; 8 nucleotides agree with TRBD1. The CDR3 length is 17 residues. V trimming: 0 bases; J trimming: 8 bases; junction bases outside the gene matches: 12. The germline CDR1 and CDR2 sequences are DFQATT and SNEGSKA (reference sequence). For the CDR3, the DNA is TGCAGTGCTAGAGAAGTCAGGGGGCGACATCAGGATTCACCCCTCCACTTT. Residues: CSAREVRGRHQDSPLHF.

The rearrangement uses TRBV7-9 and TRBJ2-5; TRBD1 is a possible D gene (6 bases). With the DNA end fitting TRBJ2-7 better, the J assignment may be wrong. This CDR3 spans 15 amino acids. Germline CDR1 and CDR2: SEHNR and FQNEAQ (reference sequence). CDR3 sequence reads: CASSLPEGGRYEQYF. Written as DNA, the CDR3 is TGTGCCAGCAGCTTACCCGAAGGGGGAAGGTACGAGCAGTACTTC.

The chain uses TRBV20-1 and TRBJ2-1; D may correspond to TRBD1 or TRBD2 (5 bases each). The J call may be mistaken, given a closer DNA end match to TRBJ2-7. The CDR3 runs 13 residues. Germline assignment: CDR1 DFQATT and CDR2 SNEGSKA (reference sequence). CDR3: CSASRDPFNEQYF. CDR3 in DNA: TGCAGTGCCTCCCGGGACCCTTTCAATGAGCAGTACTTC.